Here is one T cell receptor beta chain with its context. This sample was taken from a study of cytomegalovirus exposure and HLA in healthy donors. The PCR contained 60 Vbeta and 13 Jbeta primers. Repertoires were generated with immunoSEQ multiplex PCR, while TCRdb's copy carries only in-frame clones and drops some. Of about 120,000 clones in the sample, roughly 77% were seen once. V lost 2 bases to trimming and J lost 5 bases, with 15 bases between them. This CDR3 has 15 amino acids. Germline CDR1 and CDR2: SGHTA and FQGNSA. The study sampled nominally healthy donors, though unrecorded immune exposures were likely.

The chain combines TRBV7-2 with TRBJ1-2; D uncertain. Sequenced material: PBMCs. This receptor was identified in a man between 18 and 29 years old in good health and CMV-seronegative. The CDR3 nucleotides read TGTGCCAGCAGCTTAACTCGGGGTCGGGGATATGGCTACACCTTC. Translating it yields CASSLTRGRGYGYTF.